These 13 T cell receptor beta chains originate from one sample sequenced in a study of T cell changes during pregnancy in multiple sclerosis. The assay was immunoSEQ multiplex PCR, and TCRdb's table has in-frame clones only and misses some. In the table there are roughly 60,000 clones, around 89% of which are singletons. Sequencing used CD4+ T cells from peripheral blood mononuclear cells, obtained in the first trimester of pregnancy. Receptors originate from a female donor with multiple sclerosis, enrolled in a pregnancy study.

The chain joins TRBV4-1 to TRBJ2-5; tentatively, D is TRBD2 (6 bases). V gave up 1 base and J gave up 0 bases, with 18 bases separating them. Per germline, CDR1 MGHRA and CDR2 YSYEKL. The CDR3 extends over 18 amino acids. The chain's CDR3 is CASSQATVGGENQETQYF. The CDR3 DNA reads TGCGCCAGCAGCCAAGCCACGGTGGGCGGGGAAAACCAAGAGACCCAGTACTTC.

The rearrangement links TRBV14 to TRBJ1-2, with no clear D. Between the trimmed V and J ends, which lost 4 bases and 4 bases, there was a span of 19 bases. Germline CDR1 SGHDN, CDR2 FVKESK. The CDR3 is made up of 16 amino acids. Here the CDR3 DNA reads TGTGCCAGCAGCCGGCTCCAGGTGCCTTTCGGCTATGGCTACACCTTC. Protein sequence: CASSRLQVPFGYGYTF.

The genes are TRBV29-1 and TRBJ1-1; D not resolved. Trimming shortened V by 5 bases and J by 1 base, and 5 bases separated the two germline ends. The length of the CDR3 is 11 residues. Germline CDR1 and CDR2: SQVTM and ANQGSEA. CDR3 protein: CSVQENTEAFF. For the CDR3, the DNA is TGCAGCGTTCAGGAGAACACTGAAGCTTTCTTT.

In DNA, the CDR3 is TGTGCCAGCAGTAGATACCAGGGGGCGCATCAGCCCCAGCATTTT. This translates into CASSRYQGAHQPQHF. This rearrangement joins TRBV28 to TRBJ1-5; 8 bases line up with TRBD1. Trimming removed 5 bases from V and 5 bases from J; junction bases left unmatched: 8. There are 15 residues in the CDR3. Germline V lookup: CDR1 MDHEN, CDR2 SYDVKM.

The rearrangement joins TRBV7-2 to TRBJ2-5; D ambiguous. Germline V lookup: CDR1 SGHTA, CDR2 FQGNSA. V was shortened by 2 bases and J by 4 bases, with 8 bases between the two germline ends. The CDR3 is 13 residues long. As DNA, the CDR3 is TGTGCCAGCAGCTTAAATCCAGGAGAGACCCAGTACTTC. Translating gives CASSLNPGETQYF.

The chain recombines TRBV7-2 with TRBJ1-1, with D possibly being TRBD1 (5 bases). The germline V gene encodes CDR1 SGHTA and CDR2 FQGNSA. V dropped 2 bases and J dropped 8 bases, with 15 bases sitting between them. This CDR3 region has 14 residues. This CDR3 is CASSLKMAGWEAFF. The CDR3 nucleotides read TGTGCCAGCAGCTTAAAAATGGCAGGGTGGGAAGCTTTCTTT.

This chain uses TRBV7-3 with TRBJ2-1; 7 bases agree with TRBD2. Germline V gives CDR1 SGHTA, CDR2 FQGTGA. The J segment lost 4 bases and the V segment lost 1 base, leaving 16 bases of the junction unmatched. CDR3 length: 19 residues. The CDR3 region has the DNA TGTGCCAGCAGCTTAAGGGCGGGTAAAACTAGCGAGACTTACAATGAGCAGTTCTTC. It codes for CASSLRAGKTSETYNEQFF.

Written as DNA, the CDR3 is TGTGCCAGCAGCCAAGACCTAGCGGGGGGGAATGAGCAGTTCTTC. It specifies CASSQDLAGGNEQFF. The rearrangement links TRBV4-2 to TRBJ2-1; 12 bases are a match to TRBD2. In germline, CDR1 is LGHNA, CDR2 YNFKEQ. The ends lost 0 bases at V and 7 bases at J; junction bases unmatched: 1. The CDR3 runs to 15 residues.

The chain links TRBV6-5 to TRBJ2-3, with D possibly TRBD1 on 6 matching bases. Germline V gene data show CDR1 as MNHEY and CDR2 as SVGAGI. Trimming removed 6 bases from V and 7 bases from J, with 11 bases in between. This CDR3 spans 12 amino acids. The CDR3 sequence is CASSQDRNTQYF. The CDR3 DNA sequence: TGTGCCAGCAGCCAAGACAGGAATACGCAGTATTTT.

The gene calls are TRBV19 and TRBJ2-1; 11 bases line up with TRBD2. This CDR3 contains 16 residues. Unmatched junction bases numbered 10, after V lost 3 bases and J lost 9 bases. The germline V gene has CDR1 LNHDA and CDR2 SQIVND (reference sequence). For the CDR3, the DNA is TGTGCCAGTAGTATTATGACTAGCGGGATGCAAGGTGAGCAGTTCTTC. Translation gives CASSIMTSGMQGEQFF.

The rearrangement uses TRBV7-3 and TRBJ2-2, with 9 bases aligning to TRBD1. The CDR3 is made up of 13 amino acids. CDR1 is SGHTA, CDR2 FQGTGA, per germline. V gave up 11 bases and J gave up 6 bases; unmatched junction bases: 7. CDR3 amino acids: CASGTGFSGELFF. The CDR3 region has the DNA TGTGCCTCAGGGACAGGGTTCTCCGGGGAGCTGTTTTTT. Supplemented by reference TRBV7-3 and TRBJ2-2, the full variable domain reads GAGVSQTPSNKVTEKGKYVELRCDPISGHTALYWYRQSLGQGPEFLIYFQGTGAADDSGLPNDRFFAVRPEGSVSTLKIQRTERGDSAVYLCASGTGFSGELFFGEGSRLTVL.

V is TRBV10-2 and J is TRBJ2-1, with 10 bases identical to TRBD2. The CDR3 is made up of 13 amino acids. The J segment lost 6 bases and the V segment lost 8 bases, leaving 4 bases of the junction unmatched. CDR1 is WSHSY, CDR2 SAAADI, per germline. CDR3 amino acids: CASRTSGTNEQFF. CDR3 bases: TGCGCCAGCCGGACTAGCGGCACCAATGAGCAGTTCTTC.

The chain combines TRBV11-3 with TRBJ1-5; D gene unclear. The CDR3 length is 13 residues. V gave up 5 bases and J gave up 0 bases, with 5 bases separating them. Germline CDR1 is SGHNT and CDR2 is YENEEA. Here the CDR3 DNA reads TGTGCCAGCAGCGGCGGTAGCAATCAGCCCCAGCATTTT. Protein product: CASSGGSNQPQHF. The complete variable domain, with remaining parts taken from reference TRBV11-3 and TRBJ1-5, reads EAGVVQSPRYKIIEKKQPVAFWCNPISGHNTLYWYLQNLGQGPELLIRYENEEAVDDSQLPKDRFSAERLKGVDSTLKIQPAELGDSAVYLCASSGGSNQPQHFGDGTRLSIL.